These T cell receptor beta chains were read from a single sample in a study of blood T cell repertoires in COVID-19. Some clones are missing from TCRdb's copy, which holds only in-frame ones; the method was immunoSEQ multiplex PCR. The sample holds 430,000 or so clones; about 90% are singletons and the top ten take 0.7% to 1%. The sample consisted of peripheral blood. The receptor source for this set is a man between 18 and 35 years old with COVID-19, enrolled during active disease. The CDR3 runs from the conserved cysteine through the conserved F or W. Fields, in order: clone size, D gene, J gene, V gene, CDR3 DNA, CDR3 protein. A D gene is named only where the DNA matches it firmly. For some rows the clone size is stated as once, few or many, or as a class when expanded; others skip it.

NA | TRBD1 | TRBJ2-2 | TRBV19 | TGTGCCAGTAGACCAACGACAGGGACCGGGGAGCTGTTTTTT | CASRPTTGTGELFF
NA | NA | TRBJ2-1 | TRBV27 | TGTGCCAGCAGTTTAAGCTCACTCTCCTACAATGAGCAGTTCTTC | CASSLSSLSYNEQFF
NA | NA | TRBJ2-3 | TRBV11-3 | TGTGCCAGCAGCTTACGAGAGAATACGCAGTATTTT | CASSLRENTQYF
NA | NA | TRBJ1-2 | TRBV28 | TGTGCCAGCAGTCAGAGGTATGGCTACACCTTC | CASSQRYGYTF
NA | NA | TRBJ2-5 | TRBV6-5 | TGTGCCAGCAGGTTTGGGGCCGAAGAGACCCAGTACTTC | CASRFGAEETQYF
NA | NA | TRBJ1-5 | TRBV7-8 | TGTGCCAGCAGCTTAGCGCATGGTGCCGGGGGCAATCAGCCCCAGCATTTT | CASSLAHGAGGNQPQHF
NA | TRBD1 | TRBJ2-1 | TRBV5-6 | TGTGCCAGCAGCTCGAGGGGGACAGGGAACGACGGTGAGCAGTTCTTC | CASSSRGTGNDGEQFF
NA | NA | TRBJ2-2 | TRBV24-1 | TGTGCCACCGAATCGGCCGGGGAGCTGTTTTTT | CATESAGELFF
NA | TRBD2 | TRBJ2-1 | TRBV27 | TGTGCCAGCAGTCCGATAGCGGGGGGGCGCAATGAGCAGTTCTTC | CASSPIAGGRNEQFF
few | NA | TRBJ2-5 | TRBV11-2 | TGTGCCAGCAGCCCCCCTTGGGGGGGCCTAGAGACCCAGTACTTC | CASSPPWGGLETQYF
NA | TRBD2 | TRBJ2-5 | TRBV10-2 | TGCGCCAGCAGGGGACTAGCGGAGCAAGAGACCCAGTACTTC | CASRGLAEQETQYF
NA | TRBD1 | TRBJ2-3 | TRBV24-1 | TGTGCCACCAGTGATTGGGGGACAGGGAGGGGAGATACGCAGTATTTT | CATSDWGTGRGDTQYF
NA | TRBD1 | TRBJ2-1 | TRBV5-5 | TGTGCCAGCAGCCGAGGACAGGAAGGGGTCTATCAGTTCTTC | CASSRGQEGVYQFF
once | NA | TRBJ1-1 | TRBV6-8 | TGTGCCAGCAGTGTGACTGAGGCCACTGAAGCTTTCTTT | CASSVTEATEAFF
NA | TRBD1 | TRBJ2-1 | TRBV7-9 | TGTGCCAGCTCCGGGACAGGGAAGGATGAGCAGTTCTTC | CASSGTGKDEQFF
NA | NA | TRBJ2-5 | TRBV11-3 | TGTGCCAGCAGCCCTATATTCGACAGTGGACAAGAGACCCAGTACTTC | CASSPIFDSGQETQYF
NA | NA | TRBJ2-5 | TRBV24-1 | TGTGCCACCAGTGAACTCACACCACCCGAGCCGGGGGTTAAGACCCAGTACTTC | CATSELTPPEPGVKTQYF
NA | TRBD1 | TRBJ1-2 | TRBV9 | TGTGCCAGCAGCGTAGGGACAGGGTATGGCTACACCTTC | CASSVGTGYGYTF
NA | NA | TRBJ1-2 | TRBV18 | TGTGCCAGCTCACCCGGGGAGGCATATGGCTACACCTTC | CASSPGEAYGYTF
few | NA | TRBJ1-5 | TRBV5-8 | TGTGCCAGCTTGGCAGGGGATAACAATCAGCCCCAGCATTTT | CASLAGDNNQPQHF
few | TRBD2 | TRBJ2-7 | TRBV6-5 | TGTGCCAGCAGTTACTCGGGACTAGCGGGGGGTGGCGAGCAGTACTTC | CASSYSGLAGGGEQYF
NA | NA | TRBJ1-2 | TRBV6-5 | TGTGCCAGCAGCAACGCGGGACGCCTTGGCTATGGCTACACCTTC | CASSNAGRLGYGYTF
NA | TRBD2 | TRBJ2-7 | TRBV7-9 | TGTGCCAGCAGCCGACCGACTAGCGACGAGCAGTACTTC | CASSRPTSDEQYF
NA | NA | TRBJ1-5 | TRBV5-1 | TGCGCCAGCAGCCCAGGGAGCAATCAGCCCCAGCATTTT | CASSPGSNQPQHF
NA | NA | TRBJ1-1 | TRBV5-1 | TGCGCCAGCAGCTTGCAGTCAGGATGGGACACTGAAGCTTTCTTT | CASSLQSGWDTEAFF
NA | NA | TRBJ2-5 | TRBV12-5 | TGTGCTAGTGGTTCCACCCGGGAGACAGAGACCCAGTACTTC | CASGSTRETETQYF